This entry concerns a single TCR beta chain. Its specificity is not known. TCRdb's table, derived via immunoSEQ multiplex PCR, lists solely in-frame clones and lacks some. The sample comprises about 150,000 clones, approximately 86% of which are singletons, and about 20% rests with the top ten. The CDR3 totals 14 residues. Between the trimmed V and J ends, which lost 4 bases and 0 bases, there was a span of 10 bases. Germline V CDR1 and CDR2: MNHEY, SVGAGI. The data belong to a study of cytomegalovirus exposure and HLA in healthy donors. Study as a whole: The use of the same platform for the approximately 130 validation repertoires and the approximately 690 first-cohort repertoires was reported by a later analysis. General observations from the study: According to a later analysis, TCR clusters from the first cohort tended to co-occur in the roughly 110 validation repertoires. Cytomegalovirus association was listed for around 180 TCR beta chains.

Input material: PBMCs. The chain links TRBV6-5 to TRBJ2-7, with D perhaps TRBD2 (5 bases). This sequence originates from a man younger than 30 in good health and CMV-seropositive. CDR3 residues: CASSSRGSSYEQYF. The CDR3 region has the DNA TGTGCCAGCAGTTCCCGGGGTTCCTCCTACGAGCAGTACTTC.